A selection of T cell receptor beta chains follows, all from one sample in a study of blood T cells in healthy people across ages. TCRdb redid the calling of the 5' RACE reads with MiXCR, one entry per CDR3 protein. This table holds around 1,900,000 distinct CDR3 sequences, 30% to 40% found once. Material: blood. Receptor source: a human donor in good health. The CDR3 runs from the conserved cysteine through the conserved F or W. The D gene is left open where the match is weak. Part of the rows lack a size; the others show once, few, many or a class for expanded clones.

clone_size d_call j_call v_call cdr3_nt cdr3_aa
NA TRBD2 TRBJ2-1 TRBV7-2 TGTGCCAGCAGATCCACTAGCGGGGGGCGCTGGGAGCAGTTCTTC CASRSTSGGRWEQFF
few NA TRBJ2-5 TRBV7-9 TGTGCCAGCAGCTTATTTGGGGCCACGCGGGACGAAGAGACCCAGTACTTC CASSLFGATRDEETQYF
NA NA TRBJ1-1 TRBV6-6 TGTGCCAGCACGTCCAGGGAGAACACTGAAGCTTTCTTT CASTSRENTEAFF
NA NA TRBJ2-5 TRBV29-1 TGCAGCTTACAGGGAAACCAAGAGACCCAGTACTTC CSLQGNQETQYF
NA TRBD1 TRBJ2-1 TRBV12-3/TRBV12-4 TGTGCCAGCACCGGGGCAGGGGGCAATGAGCAGTTCTTC CASTGAGGNEQFF
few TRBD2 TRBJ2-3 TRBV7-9 TGTGCCAGCAGCCCCCTCGGGGGGGTTACAGATACGCAGTATTTT CASSPLGGVTDTQYF
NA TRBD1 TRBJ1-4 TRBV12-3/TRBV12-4 TGTGCCAGCAGACGGACAGGGGAGAAGAATGAAAAACCGTTTTTT CASRRTGEKNEKPFF
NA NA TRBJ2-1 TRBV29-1 TGCAGCGTTGAACTTCCACTCTCCGGCGATGAGCAGTTCTTC CSVELPLSGDEQFF
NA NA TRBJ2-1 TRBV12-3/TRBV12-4 TGTGCCAGCAGTTTGAGACGGGGTAACAATGAGCAGTTCTTC CASSLRRGNNEQFF
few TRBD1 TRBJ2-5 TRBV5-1 TGCGCCAGCAGCCGAACAGGGGGCATGGAGACCCAGTACTTC CASSRTGGMETQYF
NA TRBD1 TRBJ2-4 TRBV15 TGTGCCACCAGCAGACAAGGGGGACAGGGGGCTCACATTCAGTACTTC CATSRQGGQGAHIQYF
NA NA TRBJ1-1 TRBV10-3 TGTGCCACCACCTTCTCCCCCGGGAACACTGAAGCTTTCTTT CATTFSPGNTEAFF